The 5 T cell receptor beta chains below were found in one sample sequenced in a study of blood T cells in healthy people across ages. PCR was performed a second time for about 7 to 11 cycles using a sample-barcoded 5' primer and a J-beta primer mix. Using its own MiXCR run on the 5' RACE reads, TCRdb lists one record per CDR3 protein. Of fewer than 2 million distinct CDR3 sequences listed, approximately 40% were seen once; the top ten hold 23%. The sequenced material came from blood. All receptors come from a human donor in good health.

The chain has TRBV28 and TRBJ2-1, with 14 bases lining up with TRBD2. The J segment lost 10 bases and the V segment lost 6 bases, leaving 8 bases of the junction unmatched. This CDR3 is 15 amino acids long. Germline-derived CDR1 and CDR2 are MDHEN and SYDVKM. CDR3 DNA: TGTGCCAGCAGGCTGGGACTAGCGGGGGTTTGGGAGCAGTTCTTC. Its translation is CASRLGLAGVWEQFF. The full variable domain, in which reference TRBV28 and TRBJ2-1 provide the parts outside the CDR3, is DVKVTQSSRYLVKRTGEKVFLECVQDMDHENMFWYRQDPGLGLRLIYFSYDVKMKEKGDIPEGYSVSREKKERFSLILESASTNQTSMYLCASRLGLAGVWEQFFGPGTRLTVL.

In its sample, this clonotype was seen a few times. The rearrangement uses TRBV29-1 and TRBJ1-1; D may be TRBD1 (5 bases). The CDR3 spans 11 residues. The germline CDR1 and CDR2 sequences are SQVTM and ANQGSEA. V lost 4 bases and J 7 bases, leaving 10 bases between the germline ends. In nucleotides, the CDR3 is TGCAGCGTTGGAAGGAGGGGTGAAGCTTTCTTT. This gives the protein CSVGRRGEAFF. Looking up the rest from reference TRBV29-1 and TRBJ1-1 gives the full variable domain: SAVISQKPSRDICQRGTSLTIQCQVDSQVTMMFWYRQQPGQSLTLIATANQGSEATYESGFVIDKFPISRPNLTFSTLTVSNMSPEDSSIYLCSVGRRGEAFFGQGTRLTVV.

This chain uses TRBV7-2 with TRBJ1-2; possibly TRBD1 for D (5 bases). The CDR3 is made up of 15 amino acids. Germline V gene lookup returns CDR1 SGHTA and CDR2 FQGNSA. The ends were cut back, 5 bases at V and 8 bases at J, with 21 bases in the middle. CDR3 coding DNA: TGTGCCAGCAGCAAAGACAGCCCCCCGGCGAAGGGCTACACCTTC. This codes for CASSKDSPPAKGYTF.

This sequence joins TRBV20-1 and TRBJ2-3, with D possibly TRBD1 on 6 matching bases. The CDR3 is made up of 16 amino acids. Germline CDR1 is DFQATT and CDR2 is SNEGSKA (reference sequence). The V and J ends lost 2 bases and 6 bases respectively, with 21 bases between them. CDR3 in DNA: TGCAGTGCTAGACAAGCCGGGACAAGGGAAGTGGATACGCAGTATTTT. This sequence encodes CSARQAGTREVDTQYF.

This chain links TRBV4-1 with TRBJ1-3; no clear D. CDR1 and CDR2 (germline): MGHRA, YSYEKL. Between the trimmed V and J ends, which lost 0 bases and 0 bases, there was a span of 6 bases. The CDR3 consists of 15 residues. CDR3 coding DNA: TGCGCCAGCAGCCAAGATGACCGCTCTGGAAACACCATATATTTT. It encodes CASSQDDRSGNTIYF.